One TCR beta chain is described in this entry. Its antigen is currently unknown. This sample is drawn from a study of CD8 T cells in ankylosing spondylitis. Findings of the study overall: Disease-linked clones were found to be CD8+ and relatively rare in peripheral blood. Typical of ankylosing spondylitis blood, it appeared, was a TCR beta motif of under 10 highly homologous variants. The study looked at matched synovial fluid samples from ankylosing spondylitis patients. Disease-linked clones were reported to be significantly enriched there.

Preparation of TCR beta libraries was done by quantitative 5'-RACE with molecular barcodes. MiXCR, run by TCRdb on the 5' RACE reads, gives a single entry per CDR3 protein. The table has roughly 440,000 distinct CDR3 sequences, 15% to 20% seen once. V shed 0 bases and J shed 3 bases, with 12 bases lying between them. Germline CDR1 and CDR2: MNHEY and SVGEGT. CDR3 length: 16 residues. The chain employs TRBV6-2 or TRBV6-3 and TRBJ1-5, with no clear D. Sample: blood, either unsorted or a sorted T cell fraction (not recorded which). The TCR originated in a male donor with ankylosing spondylitis. The CDR3 sequence: CASSYSSYLANQPQHF. CDR3 coding DNA: TGTGCCAGCAGTTACTCTTCATACCTAGCCAATCAGCCCCAGCATTTT.